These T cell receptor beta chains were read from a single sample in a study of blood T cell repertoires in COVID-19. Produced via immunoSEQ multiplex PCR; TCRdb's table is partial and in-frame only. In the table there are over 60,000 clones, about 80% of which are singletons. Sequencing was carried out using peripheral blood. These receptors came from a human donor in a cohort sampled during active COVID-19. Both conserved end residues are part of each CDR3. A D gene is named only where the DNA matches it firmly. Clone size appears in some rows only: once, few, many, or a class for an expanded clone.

CAISGGRVNTEAFF | TGTGCCATCAGCGGAGGTAGGGTGAACACTGAAGCTTTCTTT | TRBV10-3 | NA | NA | TRBJ1-1
CASSSGQGVGSNQPQHF | TGTGCCAGCAGCTCGGGACAGGGAGTAGGAAGCAATCAGCCCCAGCATTTT | TRBV5-5 | TRBD1 | NA | TRBJ1-5
CASSTGQSYEQYF | TGTGCCAGTAGTACGGGACAGTCCTACGAGCAGTACTTC | TRBV19 | TRBD1 | NA | TRBJ2-7
CASSDRGRGELFF | TGTGCCAGTTCGGACAGGGGCCGCGGGGAGCTGTTTTTT | TRBV19 | TRBD1 | NA | TRBJ2-2
CASSRGQGRNEQFF | TGTGCCAGCAGTCGAGGACAGGGCAGGAATGAGCAGTTCTTC | TRBV28 | TRBD1 | NA | TRBJ2-1
CASNQGLAGAGANVLTF | TGTGCCAGCAACCAGGGACTAGCGGGAGCTGGGGCCAACGTCCTGACTTTC | TRBV19 | TRBD2 | NA | TRBJ2-6
CSFQRAPSYEQYF | TGCAGCTTTCAGCGGGCCCCCTCCTACGAGCAGTACTTC | TRBV29-1 | NA | NA | TRBJ2-7
CASSLEGGRSQPQHF | TGTGCCAGCAGCTTAGAAGGGGGACGGAGTCAGCCCCAGCATTTT | TRBV7-2 | NA | NA | TRBJ1-5
CASSPGTRGYEQYF | TGTGCCAGCAGCCCCGGGACTAGAGGCTACGAGCAGTACTTC | TRBV11-2 | TRBD2 | NA | TRBJ2-7
CASRPSGAHTGELFF | TGTGCCAGCAGACCCAGCGGGGCGCACACCGGGGAGCTGTTTTTT | TRBV5-8 | TRBD2 | NA | TRBJ2-2
CASSPSGGGRDEQFF | TGTGCCAGCAGCCCCTCGGGGGGGGGCAGGGATGAGCAGTTCTTC | TRBV9 | TRBD2 | few | TRBJ2-1
CASLDILTPPDTQYF | TGTGCCAGCCTGGACATTCTTACCCCTCCAGATACGCAGTATTTT | TRBV28 | NA | NA | TRBJ2-3
CASSQGSTGTADTQYF | TGTGCCAGCAGCCAAGGGTCAACCGGGACAGCGGATACGCAGTATTTT | TRBV3-1/TRBV3-2 | TRBD1 | NA | TRBJ2-3
CASSLETAYEQYF | TGTGCCAGCAGCTTGGAGACAGCATACGAGCAGTACTTC | TRBV7-6 | NA | NA | TRBJ2-7
CASAGQVEGTWSSYNEQFF | TGTGCCAGTGCGGGACAGGTTGAAGGGACGTGGAGCTCCTACAATGAGCAGTTCTTC | TRBV19 | TRBD1 | NA | TRBJ2-1
CASSGTSGRQGTDTQYF | TGTGCCAGCAGTGGGACTAGCGGGAGGCAGGGAACAGATACGCAGTATTTT | TRBV2 | TRBD2 | NA | TRBJ2-3
CASSQEVSGQSHSGNTIYF | TGCGCCAGCAGCCAAGAAGTAAGCGGACAGTCTCACTCTGGAAACACCATATATTTT | TRBV4-3 | NA | NA | TRBJ1-3
CASSEELGRSKNIQYF | TGCGCCAGCAGCGAGGAGTTGGGGCGAAGTAAAAACATTCAGTACTTC | TRBV5-1 | NA | NA | TRBJ2-4
CASSPRTSRDEQFF | TGTGCCAGCAGCCCCCGGACTAGCCGGGATGAGCAGTTCTTC | TRBV9 | TRBD2 | NA | TRBJ2-1
CASSPVDRGPGEQYF | TGTGCCAGCAGTCCTGTTGACAGGGGGCCAGGCGAGCAGTACTTC | TRBV28 | TRBD1 | NA | TRBJ2-7
CSVRQGDQPQHF | TGCAGCGTACGACAGGGGGATCAGCCCCAGCATTTT | TRBV29-1 | TRBD1 | NA | TRBJ1-5
CASSQSGLAEETQYF | TGTGCCAGCAGCCAATCGGGACTAGCGGAAGAGACCCAGTACTTC | TRBV7-3 | TRBD2 | NA | TRBJ2-5
CASSLSGGSNQPQHF | TGCGCCAGCAGCTTGTCAGGGGGCAGCAATCAGCCCCAGCATTTT | TRBV5-1 | TRBD1 | NA | TRBJ1-5
CASSVRLATTDTQYF | TGCGCCAGCAGCGTCAGACTAGCGACCACAGATACGCAGTATTTT | TRBV5-1 | TRBD2 | once | TRBJ2-3
CASSESQGSIYGYTF | TGTGCCAGCAGTGAAAGTCAGGGATCCATCTATGGCTACACCTTC | TRBV6-1 | NA | NA | TRBJ1-2
CASSSGTGLPGELFF | TGTGCCAGCAGCTCCGGGACAGGGCTCCCCGGGGAGCTGTTTTTT | TRBV6-2/TRBV6-3 | TRBD1 | NA | TRBJ2-2
CATSPGTGVTDTQYF | TGTGCCACCAGTCCCGGGACAGGGGTCACAGATACGCAGTATTTT | TRBV24-1 | TRBD1 | NA | TRBJ2-3
CASSQERYLGAGGTGELFF | TGCGCCAGCAGCCAAGAACGATATCTGGGCGCGGGAGGCACCGGGGAGCTGTTTTTT | TRBV4-3 | TRBD2 | once | TRBJ2-2
CASGSGTGFKQYF | TGTGCCAGCGGATCGGGGACAGGGTTTAAGCAGTACTTC | TRBV12-3/TRBV12-4 | TRBD1 | once | TRBJ2-7
CASSEGGRQYF | TGTGCCAGCAGTGAAGGGGGGAGGCAGTATTTT | TRBV25-1 | NA | NA | TRBJ2-3
CASSQAGTYNEQFF | TGCGCCAGCAGCCAGGCCGGGACCTACAATGAGCAGTTCTTC | TRBV4-3 | NA | NA | TRBJ2-1
CASSRTSGGGDTQYF | TGTGCCAGCAGCCGGACTAGCGGGGGAGGGGATACGCAGTATTTT | TRBV7-2 | TRBD2 | NA | TRBJ2-3
CASSEGSTGLTDTQYF | TGTGCCAGCAGTGAAGGGAGCACCGGACTCACAGATACGCAGTATTTT | TRBV6-1 | NA | NA | TRBJ2-3
CASSNRAGGNSPLHF | TGTGCCAGTTCAAACAGGGCAGGTGGTAATTCACCCCTCCACTTT | TRBV9 | NA | NA | TRBJ1-6
CASSGRGTQYF | TGTGCCAGCAGCGGACGGGGGACCCAGTACTTC | TRBV7-9 | NA | NA | TRBJ2-5
CASSQGRAQNTEAFF | TGTGCCAGCAGCCAGGGCCGCGCACAGAACACTGAAGCTTTCTTT | TRBV3-1/TRBV3-2 | NA | NA | TRBJ1-1
CASSVLQGRSTEAFF | TGTGCCAGCAGCGTATTACAGGGGAGAAGCACTGAAGCTTTCTTT | TRBV7-9 | TRBD1 | NA | TRBJ1-1
CASSLPNRGRNGYTF | TGTGCCAGTAGTCTCCCTAACAGGGGGCGGAATGGCTACACCTTC | TRBV19 | TRBD1 | few | TRBJ1-2
CASSLAQGGGYTF | TGTGCCAGCAGCTTAGCACAGGGGGGAGGCTACACCTTC | TRBV7-2 | TRBD1 | NA | TRBJ1-2
CASSHAGAGDTDTQYF | TGCGCCAGCAGCCACGCAGGAGCGGGAGACACAGATACGCAGTATTTT | TRBV5-1 | TRBD2 | NA | TRBJ2-3
CASSADSTYEQYF | TGTGCCAGCAGTGCGGACTCTACCTACGAGCAGTACTTC | TRBV9 | NA | few | TRBJ2-7
CASSVLAGDADTQYF | TGCGCCAGCAGCGTACTAGCGGGCGACGCAGATACGCAGTATTTT | TRBV5-1 | TRBD2 | once | TRBJ2-3
CASSGIQGYEQYF | TGTGCCAGCAGCGGAATACAGGGATACGAGCAGTACTTC | TRBV5-4 | NA | NA | TRBJ2-7
CASSLGSKDTQYF | TGCGCCAGCAGCCTAGGGAGTAAAGATACGCAGTATTTT | TRBV5-1 | NA | NA | TRBJ2-3
CASSAGFRNQPQHF | TGTGCCAGCAGTGCAGGATTTAGGAATCAGCCCCAGCATTTT | TRBV28 | NA | NA | TRBJ1-5
CATSIGTGQTYEQYF | TGTGCCACCAGCATAGGGACAGGGCAAACCTACGAGCAGTACTTC | TRBV15 | TRBD1 | NA | TRBJ2-7
CAWRGWGEGPFGHEQFF | TGTGCCTGGAGGGGCTGGGGGGAGGGGCCCTTCGGGCATGAGCAGTTCTTC | TRBV30 | TRBD2 | once | TRBJ2-1
CASSEIPRGEQFF | TGTGCCAGCAGCGAGATCCCTAGGGGCGAGCAGTTCTTC | TRBV9 | NA | NA | TRBJ2-1
CASSHGQGELNTEAFF | TGTGCCAGCAGCCATGGACAGGGGGAGCTGAACACTGAAGCTTTCTTT | TRBV4-2 | TRBD1 | NA | TRBJ1-1
CASSGSVPEYNEQFF | TGTGCCAGCAGCGGGAGCGTGCCAGAGTACAATGAGCAGTTCTTC | TRBV9 | NA | many | TRBJ2-1
CAGLSDRGQEQYF | TGTGCCGGCTTGTCGGACAGGGGACAAGAGCAGTACTTC | TRBV30 | TRBD1 | NA | TRBJ2-7
CASSPVRGANVLTF | TGTGCCAGCAGCCCCGTGAGAGGGGCCAACGTCCTGACTTTC | TRBV7-8 | NA | NA | TRBJ2-6
CASSPGTGAETQYF | TGTGCCAGCAGCCCCGGGACAGGCGCAGAGACCCAGTACTTC | TRBV7-3 | TRBD1 | NA | TRBJ2-5
CASSLTGTGGHHEQYF | TGTGCCAGCAGCCTTACCGGGACAGGGGGTCACCACGAGCAGTACTTC | TRBV7-2 | TRBD1 | NA | TRBJ2-7
CASSFAGTGFSGGYTF | TGTGCCAGCAGCTTCGCCGGGACAGGTTTTTCAGGAGGCTACACCTTC | TRBV11-2 | TRBD1 | NA | TRBJ1-2
CASSAGLALQETQYF | TGTGCCAGCAGCGCAGGACTAGCTTTACAAGAGACCCAGTACTTC | TRBV9 | TRBD2 | NA | TRBJ2-5
CASSPTGYSEAFF | TGTGCCAGCAGCCCGACAGGGTATTCTGAAGCTTTCTTT | TRBV5-5 | TRBD1 | NA | TRBJ1-1
CASSGAVNEQFF | TGCGCCAGCAGCGGAGCGGTCAATGAGCAGTTCTTC | TRBV5-1 | NA | NA | TRBJ2-1